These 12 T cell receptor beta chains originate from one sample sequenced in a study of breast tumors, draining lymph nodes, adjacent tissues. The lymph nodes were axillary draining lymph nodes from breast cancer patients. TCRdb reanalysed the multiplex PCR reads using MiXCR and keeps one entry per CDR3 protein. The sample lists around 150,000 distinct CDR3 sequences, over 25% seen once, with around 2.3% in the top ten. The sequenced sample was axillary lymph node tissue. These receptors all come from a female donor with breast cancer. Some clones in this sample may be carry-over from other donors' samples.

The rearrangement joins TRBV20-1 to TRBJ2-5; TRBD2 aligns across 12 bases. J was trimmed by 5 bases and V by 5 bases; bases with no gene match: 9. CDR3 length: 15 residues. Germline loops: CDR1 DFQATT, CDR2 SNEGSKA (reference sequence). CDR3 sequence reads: CSAVTSGGYGETQYF. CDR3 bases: TGCAGTGCTGTCACTAGCGGGGGGTATGGGGAGACCCAGTACTTC.

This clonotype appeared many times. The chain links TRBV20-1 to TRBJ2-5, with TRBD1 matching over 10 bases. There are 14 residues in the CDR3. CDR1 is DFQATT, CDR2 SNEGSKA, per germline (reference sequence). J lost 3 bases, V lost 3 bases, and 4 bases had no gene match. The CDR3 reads CSARPTGGEETQYF. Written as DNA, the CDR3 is TGCAGTGCTAGGCCGACAGGGGGCGAAGAGACCCAGTACTTC.

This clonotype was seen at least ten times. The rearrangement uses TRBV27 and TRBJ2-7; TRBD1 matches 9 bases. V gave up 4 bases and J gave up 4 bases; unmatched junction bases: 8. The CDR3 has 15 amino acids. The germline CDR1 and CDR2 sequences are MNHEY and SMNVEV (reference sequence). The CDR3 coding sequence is TGTGCCAGCAGTTCAGCTGACAGGGGGTCTTACGAGCAGTACTTC. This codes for CASSSADRGSYEQYF.

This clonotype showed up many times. The CDR3 DNA reads as TGCAGTGCTATCGGGACAGGGGGTCGGGAGACCCAGTACTTC. This encodes CSAIGTGGRETQYF. V gene TRBV20-1 combines with J gene TRBJ2-5, with 11 bases matching TRBD1. The CDR3 length is 14 residues. From germline, CDR1 is DFQATT and CDR2 SNEGSKA (reference sequence). Germline trimming cut 4 bases from V and 5 bases from J; bases unmatched to any gene: 6.

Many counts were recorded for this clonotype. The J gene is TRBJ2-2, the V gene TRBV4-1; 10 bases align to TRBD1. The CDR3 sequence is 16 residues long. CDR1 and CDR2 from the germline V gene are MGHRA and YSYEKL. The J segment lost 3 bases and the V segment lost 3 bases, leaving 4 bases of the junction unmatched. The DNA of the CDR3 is TGCGCCAGCAGCCACGAGGGACAGGGGTACACCGGGGAGCTGTTTTTT. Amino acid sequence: CASSHEGQGYTGELFF.

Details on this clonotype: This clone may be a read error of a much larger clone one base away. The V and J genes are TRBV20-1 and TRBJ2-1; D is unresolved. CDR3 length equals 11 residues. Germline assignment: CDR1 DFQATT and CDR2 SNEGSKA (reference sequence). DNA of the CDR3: TGCAGTGCTGCGGACGGCGCCCGGCAGTCCTTC. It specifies CSAADGARQSF.

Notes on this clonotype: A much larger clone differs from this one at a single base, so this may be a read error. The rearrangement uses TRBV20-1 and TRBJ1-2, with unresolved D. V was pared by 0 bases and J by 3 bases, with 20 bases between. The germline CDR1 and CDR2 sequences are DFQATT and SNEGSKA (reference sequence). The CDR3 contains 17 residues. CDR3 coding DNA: TGCAGTGCTAGAGAGGTGAACAACTATGCCAGACACTATGGCTACACCTTC. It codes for CSAREVNNYARHYGYTF.

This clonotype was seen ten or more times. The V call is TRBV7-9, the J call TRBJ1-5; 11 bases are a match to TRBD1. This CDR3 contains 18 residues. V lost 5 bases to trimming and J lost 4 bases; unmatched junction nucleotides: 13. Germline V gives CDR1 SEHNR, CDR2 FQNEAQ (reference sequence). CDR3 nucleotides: TGTGCCAGCAGCATGCGGACAGGGGGCGCTGGGGGTAATCAGCCCCAGCATTTT. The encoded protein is CASSMRTGGAGGNQPQHF.

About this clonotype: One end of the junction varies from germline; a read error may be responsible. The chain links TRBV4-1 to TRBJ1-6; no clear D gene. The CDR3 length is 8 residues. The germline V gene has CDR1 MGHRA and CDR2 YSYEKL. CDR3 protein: CASSQDIW. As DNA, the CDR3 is TGCGCCAGCAGCCAAGACATCTGG.

The CDR3 loop reads CASTLTATNSPLHF. Here the CDR3 DNA reads TGTGCCAGTACCCTGACAGCTACTAATTCACCCCTCCACTTT. This rearrangement joins TRBV19 to TRBJ1-6; D perhaps matches TRBD1 (5 bases). Per germline, CDR1 LNHDA and CDR2 SQIVND (reference sequence). V lost 7 bases to trimming and J lost 6 bases, with 13 bases between them. The CDR3 has 14 residues.

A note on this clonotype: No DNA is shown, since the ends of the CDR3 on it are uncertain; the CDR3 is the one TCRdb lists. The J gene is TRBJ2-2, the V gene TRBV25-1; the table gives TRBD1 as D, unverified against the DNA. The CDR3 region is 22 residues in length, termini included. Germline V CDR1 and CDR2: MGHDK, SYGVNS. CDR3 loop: CASSYSGQGGYGYTFGSGELFF.

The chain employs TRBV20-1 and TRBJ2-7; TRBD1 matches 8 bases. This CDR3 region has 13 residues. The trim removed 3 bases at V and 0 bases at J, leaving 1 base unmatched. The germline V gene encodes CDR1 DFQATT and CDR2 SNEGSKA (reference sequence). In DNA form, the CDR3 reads TGCAGTGCTAGGGACAGGGTCTCCTACGAGCAGTACGTC. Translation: CSARDRVSYEQYV.